Below are 30 T cell receptor beta chains sequenced from a single sample in a study of identifying expanded T cells in peripheral blood. TCRdb keeps only in-frame clones here, not all; method: immunoSEQ multiplex PCR. The repertoire holds approximately 63,000 clones, with roughly 86% as singletons. The sample consisted of blood. Receptors originate from a person aged 18-69 years in good health.

The genes are TRBV19 and TRBJ1-2; 7 positions match TRBD1. V gave up 4 bases and J gave up 4 bases; unmatched junction bases: 12. The CDR3 extends over 16 amino acids. From germline, CDR1 is LNHDA and CDR2 SQIVND (reference sequence). In nucleotides, the CDR3 is TGTGCCAGTAGTACCCAGGGGGGCAGGGGATTCTATGGCTACACCTTC. This encodes CASSTQGGRGFYGYTF. The whole variable domain, remainder taken from reference TRBV19 and TRBJ1-2, is DGGITQSPKYLFRKEGQNVTLSCEQNLNHDAMYWYRQDPGQGLRLIYYSQIVNDFQKGDIAEGYSVSREKKESFPLTVTSAQKNPTAFYLCASSTQGGRGFYGYTFGSGTRLTVV.

The V call is TRBV19, the J call TRBJ2-1; 9 nucleotides align to TRBD1. Germline V lookup: CDR1 LNHDA, CDR2 SQIVND (reference sequence). The CDR3 totals 15 residues. V shed 5 bases, J shed 5 bases, and the junction held 7 bases outside the gene matches. The CDR3 nucleotides are TGTGCCAGTAGTGCCGGGACAGGGAGACACAATGAGCAGTTCTTC. It is translated as CASSAGTGRHNEQFF.

The chain couples TRBV7-9 to TRBJ2-5; 8 nucleotides match TRBD1. J gave up 7 bases and V 5 bases, and 9 bases lay outside the gene matches. Germline-derived CDR1 and CDR2 are SEHNR and FQNEAQ (reference sequence). This CDR3 spans 14 amino acids. Written as DNA, the CDR3 is TGTGCCAGCAGCCCAAGGACAGGGATTGGGACCCAGTACTTC. As protein: CASSPRTGIGTQYF.

This sequence joins TRBV10-3 and TRBJ2-5; D is uncertain. The CDR3 consists of 14 residues. The V gene lost 0 bases and the J gene lost 0 bases, with 5 bases spanning the gap. Germline CDR1 ENHRY, CDR2 SYGVKD. The CDR3 DNA is TGTGCCATCAGTGAGTCGGGGTACCAAGAGACCCAGTACTTC. This translates into CAISESGYQETQYF.

The J gene is TRBJ1-1, the V gene TRBV7-2; D is perhaps TRBD1 (6 bases). The V end was cut by 5 bases, the J end by 1 base, with 17 bases between. Germline V CDR1 and CDR2: SGHTA, FQGNSA. The CDR3 contains 16 residues. As DNA, the CDR3 is TGTGCCAGCAGCCCCTCTGACAGGTCGAGGAACACTGAAGCTTTCTTT. Its translation is CASSPSDRSRNTEAFF.

The chain is built from TRBV19 and TRBJ1-4; no clear D gene. Between the trimmed V and J ends, which lost 5 bases and 8 bases, there was a span of 15 bases. The CDR3 is 14 residues long. Germline V gene sequence: CDR1 LNHDA, CDR2 SQIVND (reference sequence). The CDR3 DNA reads as TGTGCCAGTAGTCCCACACAAACCGGAGAAAAACTGTTTTTT. Translated: CASSPTQTGEKLFF.

The genes are TRBV7-2 and TRBJ1-1; 9 bases align to TRBD1. CDR1 is SGHTA, CDR2 FQGNSA, per germline. V lost 1 base, J lost 11 bases, and 8 bases stayed unmatched. The CDR3 loop spans 14 amino acids. The CDR3 sequence: CASSLGGTGMWAFF. Here the CDR3 DNA reads TGTGCCAGCAGCTTAGGGGGGACAGGGATGTGGGCTTTCTTT. Based on the CDR3 plus reference TRBV7-2 and TRBJ1-1, the full variable domain is GAGVSQSPSNKVTEKGKDVELRCDPISGHTALYWYRQSLGQGLEFLIYFQGNSAPDKSGLPSDRFSAERTGGSVSTLTIQRTQQEDSAVYLCASSLGGTGMWAFFGQGTRLTVV.

The V call is TRBV30, the J call TRBJ1-2; D remains unclear. The V end was cut by 0 bases, the J end by 2 bases, with 10 bases between. This CDR3 is 14 amino acids long. Germline assignment: CDR1 GTSNPN and CDR2 SVGIG (reference sequence). CDR3 coding DNA: TGTGCCTGGAGTGTCTTTGTAGGGAACTATGGCTACACCTTC. Translating it yields CAWSVFVGNYGYTF.

The rearrangement links TRBV18 to TRBJ1-1, with D perhaps matching TRBD1 (5 bases). The CDR3 runs to 14 residues. V lost 0 bases and J 4 bases, leaving 9 bases between the germline ends. Germline V CDR1 and CDR2: KGHSH, LQKENI. The CDR3 spells CASSPPGEGTEAFF. The CDR3 DNA sequence: TGTGCCAGCTCACCACCAGGGGAGGGCACTGAAGCTTTCTTT.

The J gene is TRBJ2-4, the V gene TRBV5-4; 8 bases fit TRBD1. Germline-derived CDR1 and CDR2 are SGHNT and YYREEE (reference sequence). V shed 3 bases and J 6 bases; nucleotides not matched to a gene: 5. This CDR3 region has 14 residues. The CDR3 region is CASSYIDRGNIQYF. The CDR3 DNA sequence: TGTGCCAGCAGCTACATTGACAGGGGAAACATTCAGTACTTC.

The rearrangement joins TRBV4-1 to TRBJ2-7, with 7 nucleotides matching TRBD2. With V trimmed by 0 bases and J by 3 bases, 5 bases remained unmatched. The CDR3 is made up of 15 amino acids. Germline loops: CDR1 MGHRA, CDR2 YSYEKL. The CDR3 here is CASSQDLTGGYEQYF. Here the CDR3 DNA reads TGCGCCAGCAGCCAAGATCTGACGGGGGGCTACGAGCAGTACTTC.

The V call is TRBV19, the J call TRBJ2-1; D may be TRBD2 (7 bases). Germline V gives CDR1 LNHDA, CDR2 SQIVND (reference sequence). V lost 7 bases to trimming and J lost 4 bases, with 20 bases between them. The CDR3 sequence is 16 residues long. CDR3 amino acids: CASTPVGAGEYNEQFF. In DNA, the CDR3 is TGTGCCAGTACCCCAGTGGGGGCGGGGGAATACAATGAGCAGTTCTTC.

The gene calls are TRBV18 and TRBJ1-1, with D possibly TRBD1 on 6 matching bases. The V and J ends lost 4 bases and 0 bases respectively, with 12 bases between them. Germline V CDR1 and CDR2: KGHSH, LQKENI. The CDR3 covers 15 residues. The CDR3 region has the DNA TGTGCCAGCTCACTCAGAGACAGGTTGAACACTGAAGCTTTCTTT. It yields the protein CASSLRDRLNTEAFF. The full variable domain, rest sourced from reference TRBV18 and TRBJ1-1, is NAGVMQNPRHLVRRRGQEARLRCSPMKGHSHVYWYRQLPEEGLKFMVYLQKENIIDESGMPKERFSAEFPKEGPSILRIQQVVRGDSAAYFCASSLRDRLNTEAFFGQGTRLTVV.

This clone was observed a single time. The chain carries TRBV23-1 and TRBJ2-1, with 10 bases fitting TRBD1. TRBV23-1 is an ORF, with its function uncertain. The V segment lost 7 bases and the J segment 6 bases; nucleotides outside the gene matches: 9. CDR3 size: 15 residues. The CDR3 spells CASKGVDRGFNEQFF. The DNA for the CDR3 is TGCGCCAGCAAGGGCGTGGACAGGGGGTTCAATGAGCAGTTCTTC.

The rearrangement uses TRBV27 and TRBJ1-5, with TRBD1 matching over 10 bases. The CDR3 loop spans 16 amino acids. The V gene end was trimmed by 5 bases and the J gene end by 5 bases; junction bases not matched to a gene: 9. The V gene's germline CDR1 is MNHEY and CDR2 SMNVEV (reference sequence). As DNA, the CDR3 is TGTGCCAGCAGTCCCGACAGGGGGCCGAAAGATCAGCCCCAGCATTTT. Its translation is CASSPDRGPKDQPQHF.

The chain couples TRBV5-4 to TRBJ2-5, with TRBD1 matching over 7 bases. CDR1 is SGHNT, CDR2 YYREEE, per germline (reference sequence). With 4 bases clipped from V and 1 base from J, the junction kept 10 bases outside the gene matches. This CDR3 region has 16 residues. In DNA form, the CDR3 reads TGTGCCAGCAGCCCTGAGACAGGGCGAAGCCAAGAGACCCAGTACTTC. It is translated as CASSPETGRSQETQYF.

This clone was detected once. This chain uses TRBV7-3 with TRBJ2-1, with 9 nucleotides matching TRBD2. Germline CDR1 reads SGHTA; CDR2 reads FQGTGA. This CDR3 is built from 17 residues. V shed 5 bases, J shed 6 bases, and the junction held 14 bases outside the gene matches. CDR3 nucleotides: TGTGCCAGCAGCCTCGGGGCCTTGCGGGAGGGTCGCAATGAGCAGTTCTTC. Protein sequence: CASSLGALREGRNEQFF.

This chain links TRBV6-5 with TRBJ2-3; TRBD1 is a possible D gene (6 bases). V lost 0 bases and J 0 bases, leaving 10 bases between the germline ends. CDR1 and CDR2 (germline): MNHEY, SVGAGI. The CDR3 spans 16 residues. The CDR3 reads CASSYSHRVSTDTQYF. For the CDR3, the DNA is TGTGCCAGCAGTTACTCGCACAGGGTTAGCACAGATACGCAGTATTTT.

This chain joins TRBV27 and TRBJ2-2; D is possibly TRBD1 (5 bases). V lost 5 bases and J lost 4, with 17 bases in between. The CDR3 totals 16 residues. Germline V CDR1 and CDR2: MNHEY, SMNVEV (reference sequence). DNA for the CDR3: TGTGCCAGCAGTCAGGGCCCCGACAGTATCACCGGGGAGCTGTTTTTT. This sequence encodes CASSQGPDSITGELFF.

V and J are TRBV10-2 and TRBJ2-3; D not resolved. Germline-derived CDR1 and CDR2 are WSHSY and SAAADI. This CDR3 comprises 13 residues. Trimming left V 10 bases short and J 0 bases short, with 11 bases between. CDR3 residues: CATTEPSTDTQYF. DNA for the CDR3: TGCGCCACCACAGAGCCTAGCACAGATACGCAGTATTTT.

The genes are TRBV27 and TRBJ2-3, with 8 nucleotides matching TRBD2. The CDR3 has 17 amino acids. After removal of 3 bases from V and 2 bases from J, the junction contained 10 bases not matched to a gene. Germline V CDR1 and CDR2: MNHEY, SMNVEV (reference sequence). The DNA for the CDR3 is TGTGCCAGCAGTTTCCCGTCCTTAGCGGGAAACACAGATACGCAGTATTTT. Translation gives CASSFPSLAGNTDTQYF.

This clone has just a few counts. This chain connects TRBV6-4 to TRBJ2-1; 9 bases fit TRBD2. Germline V gene data show CDR1 as MRHNA and CDR2 as SNTAGT. The CDR3 loop spans 16 amino acids. Trimming removed 3 bases from V and 3 bases from J; junction bases left unmatched: 6. In DNA, the CDR3 is TGTGCCAGCAGTGATTCCCCTAGCGGGAACTACAATGAGCAGTTCTTC. This translates into CASSDSPSGNYNEQFF.

The chain employs TRBV9 and TRBJ2-1, with D possibly matching TRBD2 (6 bases). CDR3 length: 15 residues. Germline V gives CDR1 SGDLS, CDR2 YYNGEE. The V end lost 4 bases, the J end lost 6 bases, and 17 bases lay between the germline ends. The CDR3 DNA reads TGTGCCAGCAGCACCGGCGGGACCGCCGTCAATGAGCAGTTCTTC. It encodes CASSTGGTAVNEQFF.

This clone is a singleton in its sample. V usage is TRBV7-9 and J usage is TRBJ2-5; 9 bases match TRBD2. Germline V gives CDR1 SEHNR, CDR2 FQNEAQ (reference sequence). With V trimmed by 3 bases and J by 0 bases, 5 bases remained unmatched. The CDR3 runs 16 residues. Here the CDR3 DNA reads TGTGCCAGCAGCTTCGCCGCGGGAGGGTACCAAGAGACCCAGTACTTC. Protein sequence: CASSFAAGGYQETQYF. Full variable domain (outside the CDR3, taken from reference TRBV7-9 and TRBJ2-5): DTGVSQNPRHKITKRGQNVTFRCDPISEHNRLYWYRQTLGQGPEFLTYFQNEAQLEKSRLLSDRFSAERPKGSFSTLEIQRTEQGDSAMYLCASSFAAGGYQETQYFGPGTRLLVL.

V is TRBV19 and J is TRBJ1-1; no clear D gene. Germline V gives CDR1 LNHDA, CDR2 SQIVND (reference sequence). The CDR3 is 11 residues long. Deletions cut 3 bases from V and 12 bases from J, with 11 bases between. This CDR3 is CASSIISGTFF. The CDR3 nucleotides are TGTGCCAGTAGTATTATTTCGGGAACTTTCTTT.

The genes are TRBV5-5 and TRBJ1-4; TRBD1 aligns across 10 bases. J was trimmed by 5 bases and V by 3 bases; bases with no gene match: 4. The CDR3 extends over 15 amino acids. Per the germline V gene, CDR1 is SGHKS and CDR2 is YYEKEE (reference sequence). The CDR3: CASSSTGGPNEKLFF. The CDR3 DNA reads TGTGCCAGCAGCTCGACAGGGGGCCCGAATGAAAAACTGTTTTTT.

The chain employs TRBV4-1 and TRBJ2-7; no reliable D call. This CDR3 comprises 14 residues. V shed 2 bases and J shed 5 bases, with 13 bases lying between them. Germline V lookup: CDR1 MGHRA, CDR2 YSYEKL. The CDR3 nucleotides read TGCGCCAGCAGCCAATCCCGGACGAGGAACGAGCAGTACTTC. Encoded protein: CASSQSRTRNEQYF.

The rearrangement links TRBV6-1 to TRBJ1-4; D ambiguous. The germline CDR1 and CDR2 sequences are MNHNS and SASEGT. The CDR3 spans 12 residues. V was cut by 0 bases and J by 11 bases, with 7 bases left in between. CDR3 region: CASSEARIKLFF. CDR3 sequence (DNA): TGTGCCAGCAGTGAAGCAAGGATTAAACTGTTTTTT.

The V and J genes are TRBV18 and TRBJ2-5, with 11 nucleotides matching TRBD1. V trimming: 3 bases; J trimming: 5 bases; junction bases outside the gene matches: 8. This CDR3 is built from 16 residues. CDR1 and CDR2 from the germline V gene are KGHSH and LQKENI. This chain's CDR3 is CASSPAGQGGAETQYF. CDR3 DNA: TGTGCCAGCTCACCTGCGGGACAGGGGGGCGCCGAGACCCAGTACTTC.

This chain links TRBV9 with TRBJ2-6, with no clear D. Germline V gene sequence: CDR1 SGDLS, CDR2 YYNGEE. V was shortened by 3 bases and J by 1 base, with 8 bases between the two germline ends. The CDR3 loop spans 15 amino acids. The DNA for the CDR3 is TGTGCCAGCAGCGACAGCATTTCTGGGGCCAACGTCCTGACTTTC. This sequence encodes CASSDSISGANVLTF.